The rows below give T cell receptor beta chains drawn from one sample of a study of identical twins. TCRdb independently ran MiXCR on the 5' RACE reads; one entry per CDR3 protein. The table includes approximately 890,000 distinct CDR3 sequences, approximately 13% detected once. Separately, the same data were catalogued under a study of yellow fever vaccine responses in identical twins.

Input material: PBMCs. These receptor sequences come from a young woman in good health. Each CDR3 is given with its conserved first and last residue. The D gene is left open where the match is weak. Clone size is shown for a subset of rows, as once, few, many or a class of expanded clone.

V,length,D,J,size,CDR3,DNA
TRBV24-1,15,-,TRBJ2-5,-,CATSDPREGLETQYF,TGTGCCACCAGTGACCCACGCGAGGGCTTGGAGACCCAGTACTTC
TRBV24-1,15,-,TRBJ2-2,few,CATSSPDRSTGELFF,TGTGCCACCAGTTCCCCGGACAGATCCACCGGGGAGCTGTTTTTT
TRBV5-1,18,TRBD2,TRBJ2-3,many,CASSWPPGTSGSKNTQYF,TGCGCCAGCAGCTGGCCTCCCGGGACTAGCGGAAGCAAAAATACGCAGTATTTT
TRBV12-3/TRBV12-4,19,-,TRBJ2-1,-,CASSLVVGLLGPSYNEQFF,TGTGCCAGCAGTTTAGTTGTGGGGCTGTTAGGACCGTCCTACAATGAGCAGTTCTTC
TRBV11-1,18,-,TRBJ1-1,many,CASSRPPLSMPLGTEAFF,TGTGCCAGCAGCCGCCCCCCCCTTTCGATGCCGTTGGGCACTGAAGCTTTCTTT
TRBV12-3/TRBV12-4,18,TRBD1,TRBJ2-5,few,CASTPGPRTGQRGETQYF,TGTGCCAGCACTCCAGGTCCACGGACAGGCCAAAGAGGGGAGACCCAGTACTTC
TRBV21-1,18,-,TRBJ2-3,few,CASSKRGTNRGAVDTQYF,TGTGCCAGCAGCAAAAGGGGCACGAACAGGGGGGCGGTAGATACGCAGTATTTT
TRBV28,12,-,TRBJ1-1,-,CASERRNTEAFF,TGTGCCAGCGAGAGACGAAACACTGAAGCTTTCTTT
TRBV5-1,13,-,TRBJ1-1,many,CASSLALDREAFF,TGCGCCAGCAGCTTGGCCCTGGACAGAGAAGCTTTCTTT
TRBV12-3/TRBV12-4,15,TRBD1,TRBJ2-4,-,CASSFGTGAKNIQYF,TGTGCCAGCAGTTTTGGGACAGGAGCCAAAAACATTCAGTACTTC
TRBV10-2,21,-,TRBJ2-6,-,CASSGPYAETETFSGANVLTF,TGCGCCAGCAGTGGTCCATACGCCGAGACAGAAACCTTCTCTGGGGCCAACGTCCTGACTTTC
TRBV20-1,14,-,TRBJ2-2,-,CSARPGWSTGELFF,TGCAGTGCTAGGCCAGGGTGGTCCACCGGGGAGCTGTTTTTT
TRBV15,13,-,TRBJ2-1,-,CATSKMGYNEQFF,TGTGCCACCAGCAAAATGGGCTACAATGAGCAGTTCTTC
TRBV10-3,9,-,TRBJ2-3,few,CAIGDTQYF,TGTGCCATCGGAGATACGCAGTATTTT
TRBV11-1,18,-,TRBJ2-2,-,CASSLVWPKGSNTGELFF,TGTGCCAGCAGCTTAGTATGGCCGAAGGGATCGAACACCGGGGAGCTGTTTTTT
TRBV3-1,13,-,TRBJ1-5,many,CASSQSRRGPQHF,TGTGCCAGCAGCCAAAGTCGACGGGGGCCCCAGCATTTT
TRBV18,15,TRBD2,TRBJ2-1,few,CASSPPLAGDNEQFF,TGTGCCAGCTCACCACCCCTAGCGGGCGACAATGAGCAGTTCTTC
TRBV7-9,14,-,TRBJ2-1,few,CASSPVAGAAEQFF,TGTGCCAGCAGCCCAGTGGCGGGGGCGGCTGAGCAGTTCTTC
TRBV28,15,TRBD1,TRBJ2-1,-,CASSLGTGIWNEQFF,TGTGCCAGCAGTCTAGGGACAGGGATTTGGAATGAGCAGTTCTTC
TRBV12-3/TRBV12-4,15,TRBD2,TRBJ2-5,-,CASSPLAGGVETQYF,TGTGCCAGCAGTCCCCTAGCGGGGGGGGTAGAGACCCAGTACTTC
TRBV3-1,14,-,TRBJ2-5,-,CASSQDTGQETQYF,TGTGCCAGCAGCCAAGACACTGGCCAAGAGACCCAGTACTTC
TRBV4-1,18,-,TRBJ1-6,many,CASSRGTVPLLYNSPLHF,TGCGCCAGCAGCCGGGGGACCGTGCCGCTCTTATATAATTCACCCCTCCACTTT
TRBV12-3/TRBV12-4,18,TRBD2,TRBJ2-1,-,CASSRPTSGSYSYNEQFF,TGTGCCAGCAGTCGACCGACTAGCGGTTCGTACTCCTACAATGAGCAGTTCTTC
TRBV6-5,16,-,TRBJ2-6,many,CASSYPQGSGANVLTF,TGTGCCAGCAGTTACCCTCAGGGGTCTGGGGCCAACGTCCTGACTTTC
TRBV29-1,14,TRBD2,TRBJ2-3,few,CSVERSGRADTQYF,TGCAGCGTTGAACGGTCAGGGAGGGCAGATACGCAGTATTTT
TRBV5-1,14,-,TRBJ2-5,many,CASSHSGGQETQYF,TGCGCCAGCAGCCATAGCGGAGGTCAAGAGACCCAGTACTTC
TRBV6-1,15,-,TRBJ1-1,-,CASKVGASPSGKAFF,TGTGCCAGCAAAGTAGGGGCCTCCCCTTCTGGGAAAGCTTTCTTT
TRBV5-1,18,TRBD2,TRBJ2-1,-,CASGPGTSGRLLHNEQFF,TGCGCCAGCGGCCCCGGGACTAGCGGGAGACTCCTCCACAATGAGCAGTTCTTC
TRBV9,15,-,TRBJ2-3,-,CASSVWGAQGDTQYF,TGTGCCAGCAGCGTCTGGGGGGCCCAGGGAGATACGCAGTATTTT
TRBV6-5,13,-,TRBJ1-2,many,CASSYQGGRGYTF,TGTGCCAGCAGTTACCAGGGAGGGCGCGGCTACACCTTC
TRBV30,14,TRBD1,TRBJ2-7,-,CAWRGDRNKYEQYF,TGTGCCTGGAGAGGGGACAGAAACAAATACGAGCAGTACTTC
TRBV12-3/TRBV12-4,14,TRBD1,TRBJ1-5,many,CASRATGGNQPQHF,TGTGCCAGCAGGGCGACAGGGGGCAATCAGCCCCAGCATTTT
TRBV29-1,12,TRBD1,TRBJ2-7,-,CSVGQGVHEQYF,TGCAGCGTTGGCCAGGGGGTCCACGAGCAGTACTTC
TRBV24-1,13,-,TRBJ2-1,-,CATSEDGLNEQFF,TGTGCCACCAGTGAGGACGGCCTGAATGAGCAGTTCTTC
TRBV28,15,TRBD2,TRBJ2-1,-,CASSYSSGRPNEQFF,TGTGCCAGCAGTTATTCTAGCGGGAGGCCCAATGAGCAGTTCTTC
TRBV11-2,13,-,TRBJ2-7,few,CASSLHSTYEQYF,TGTGCCAGCAGCCTCCACTCGACCTACGAGCAGTACTTC
TRBV2,14,TRBD1,TRBJ1-4,-,CASKVVQGNEKLFF,TGTGCCAGCAAGGTGGTACAGGGGAATGAAAAACTGTTTTTT
TRBV9,15,-,TRBJ2-5,-,CASSVATGSRETQYF,TGTGCCAGCAGCGTAGCCACAGGGTCTAGAGAGACCCAGTACTTC
TRBV6-2/TRBV6-3,13,-,TRBJ2-3,few,CATAAANTDTQYF,TGTGCCACCGCGGCGGCGAACACAGATACGCAGTATTTT
TRBV28,14,TRBD1,TRBJ1-5,-,CASSWGQVDQPQHF,TGTGCCAGCAGTTGGGGACAGGTCGATCAGCCCCAGCATTTT
TRBV28,15,-,TRBJ2-3,-,CASSFLELGQHTQYF,TGTGCCAGCAGTTTTCTCGAACTGGGCCAACATACGCAGTATTTT
TRBV5-6,13,-,TRBJ1-5,few,CASSKGTNQPQHF,TGTGCCAGCAGCAAGGGGACCAATCAGCCCCAGCATTTT
TRBV20-1,14,TRBD1,TRBJ2-7,-,CSASGPGQGYEQYF,TGCAGTGCTAGCGGTCCGGGACAGGGCTACGAGCAGTACTTC
TRBV20-1,15,-,TRBJ2-1,many,CSAWRLGESYNEQFF,TGCAGTGCTTGGAGACTTGGGGAGTCCTACAATGAGCAGTTCTTC
TRBV28,14,TRBD1,TRBJ1-5,-,CASIQQGGGQPQHF,TGTGCCAGCATCCAGCAGGGGGGAGGTCAGCCCCAGCATTTT